The T cell receptor beta chain under discussion was sequenced for a study of T cell responses to AZD1222 COVID-19 vaccine. The protocol was immunoSEQ multiplex PCR, while the TCRdb copy is restricted to in-frame clones and leaves out a portion. The data contain some 170,000 clones, just over 90% of them singletons. The CDR3 is 17 amino acids. V gave up 6 bases and J gave up 2 bases, with 19 bases separating them. Looked up from germline, CDR1 is LNHDA and CDR2 is SQIVND (reference sequence). The sequences come from peripheral blood, collected on day 0 of AZD1222 vaccination. The J gene is TRBJ2-2, the V gene TRBV19, with a tentative D call TRBD2 (5 bases). This receptor was obtained from an adult in good health. The CDR3 region has the DNA TGTGCCAGTAGGACGCGGTCCGGGATTTATAACACCGGGGAGCTGTTTTTT. Encoded protein: CASRTRSGIYNTGELFF.